A single sample gave rise to the 19 T cell receptor beta chains below, sequenced in a study of blood T cell repertoires in COVID-19. Profiled with immunoSEQ multiplex PCR; TCRdb holds only in-frame clones, not every one. The data contain fewer than 100,000 clones, around 87% of them singletons. The sample taken for sequencing was peripheral blood. These receptors were taken from a human donor with acute or convalescent COVID-19. The donor label of this sample is uncertain.

V and J are TRBV4-3 and TRBJ2-3; a possible D gene is TRBD1 (5 bases). V was cut by 0 bases and J by 1 base, with 11 bases left in between. Germline V CDR1 and CDR2: LGHNA, YSLEER. This CDR3 region has 16 residues. In DNA, the CDR3 is TGCGCCAGCAGCCAAGATGGGCAGGGCGGCACAGATACGCAGTATTTT. Its protein is CASSQDGQGGTDTQYF.

This rearrangement joins TRBV7-8 to TRBJ1-2, with a tentative D call TRBD1 (6 bases). The V end lost 6 bases, the J end lost 4 bases, and 18 bases lay between the germline ends. The CDR3 has 15 amino acids. Germline V CDR1 and CDR2: SGHVS, FQNEAQ. CDR3 protein: CASSLKDRNLYGYTF. The DNA for the CDR3 is TGTGCCAGCAGTCTTAAAGACAGGAACCTCTATGGCTACACCTTC. Complete variable domain (other parts from reference TRBV7-8 and TRBJ1-2): GAGVSQSPRYKVAKRGQDVALRCDPISGHVSLFWYQQALGQGPEFLTYFQNEAQLDKSGLPSDRFFAERPEGSVSTLKIQRTQQEDSAVYLCASSLKDRNLYGYTFGSGTRLTVV.

The chain is built from TRBV5-1 and TRBJ1-2; possible D gene TRBD1, 5 bases. The CDR3 has 14 amino acids. CDR1 and CDR2 from the germline V gene are SGHRS and YFSETQ. Trimming removed 4 bases at V and 3 bases at J, with 13 bases between. Written as DNA, the CDR3 is TGCGCCAGCAGCCAACTCCAGGGTGACTATGGCTACACCTTC. It codes for CASSQLQGDYGYTF.

CDR3 amino acids: CASSLGRAANTGELFF. CDR3 nucleotide sequence: TGTGCCAGCAGCTTAGGGAGGGCTGCGAACACCGGGGAGCTGTTTTTT. V and J are TRBV7-9 and TRBJ2-2, with TRBD2 as a possible D gene (6 bases). Per the germline V gene, CDR1 is SEHNR and CDR2 is FQNEAQ (reference sequence). V gave up 1 base and J gave up 0 bases, with 9 bases separating them. The CDR3 consists of 16 residues.

The V call is TRBV30, the J call TRBJ1-1; D call uncertain. The germline gives CDR1 GTSNPN, CDR2 SVGIG (reference sequence). The V and J ends lost 0 bases and 3 bases respectively, with 14 bases between them. The CDR3 length is 15 residues. CDR3 nucleotides: TGTGCCTGGAGTGTACTTGTCCCCCGGGACACTGAAGCTTTCTTT. Protein product: CAWSVLVPRDTEAFF.

In DNA, the CDR3 is TGTGCCAGCAGCCCCCCGGGGTCCAAAAACATTCAGTACTTC. Translated: CASSPPGSKNIQYF. The gene calls are TRBV27 and TRBJ2-4; D is perhaps TRBD2 (5 bases). Germline V gene lookup returns CDR1 MNHEY and CDR2 SMNVEV (reference sequence). Trimming stripped 6 bases from V and 2 bases from J, with 11 bases between. This CDR3 contains 14 residues.

This chain uses TRBV5-1 with TRBJ2-3; 8 bases line up with TRBD2. The V gene's germline CDR1 is SGHRS and CDR2 YFSETQ. The CDR3 extends over 15 amino acids. The junction had 9 bases not matched to a gene; V was cut back by 7 bases and J by 2 bases. CDR3 DNA: TGCGCCAGCGGTTTTAGCGGGGCAATCACAGATACGCAGTATTTT. Protein: CASGFSGAITDTQYF.

J is TRBJ2-3 and V is TRBV24-1; TRBD1 is a possible D gene (5 bases). The CDR3 runs to 19 residues. Germline V CDR1 and CDR2: KGHDR, SFDVKD. V lost 0 bases to trimming and J lost 2 bases, with 20 bases between them. The CDR3 reads CATSDLGHTGPSSTDTQYF. DNA of the CDR3: TGTGCCACCAGTGATTTGGGTCACACAGGTCCTTCATCCACAGATACGCAGTATTTT.

The chain uses TRBV6-5 and TRBJ2-1, with 8 bases fitting TRBD1. This CDR3 has 13 residues. Trimming removed 10 bases from V and 4 bases from J; junction bases left unmatched: 6. Looked up from germline, CDR1 is MNHEY and CDR2 is SVGAGI. As DNA, the CDR3 is TGTGCCACCTTGGACAGGGTTTACAATGAGCAGTTCTTC. This codes for CATLDRVYNEQFF.

This chain links TRBV14 with TRBJ2-1; D call uncertain. The CDR3 loop spans 14 amino acids. Germline CDR1 is SGHDN and CDR2 is FVKESK. Trimming shortened V by 4 bases and J by 4 bases, and 11 bases separated the two germline ends. As DNA, the CDR3 is TGTGCCAGCAGCCCAAGGCAGGATTACAATGAGCAGTTCTTC. Translating it yields CASSPRQDYNEQFF. The full variable domain, in which reference TRBV14 and TRBJ2-1 provide the parts outside the CDR3, is EAGVTQFPSHSVIEKGQTVTLRCDPISGHDNLYWYRRVMGKEIKFLLHFVKESKQDESGMPNNRFLAERTGGTYSTLKVQPAELEDSGVYFCASSPRQDYNEQFFGPGTRLTVL.

The chain carries TRBV12-3 or TRBV12-4 and TRBJ1-2; 10 bases line up with TRBD1. The ends lost 4 bases at V and 4 bases at J; junction bases unmatched: 0. The CDR3 is 13 residues long. CDR3 protein: CASSWTGGYGYTF. DNA for the CDR3: TGTGCCAGCAGTTGGACAGGGGGCTATGGCTACACCTTC.

The chain has TRBV28 and TRBJ2-7, with 11 nucleotides matching TRBD1. CDR3 length equals 15 residues. Germline V gene data show CDR1 as MDHEN and CDR2 as SYDVKM. Trimming took 5 bases from V and 1 from J; bases not matched to a gene: 4. CDR3 in amino acids: CASSPGTGGSYEQYF. CDR3 coding DNA: TGTGCCAGCAGTCCCGGGACAGGGGGGTCCTACGAGCAGTACTTC.

This chain uses TRBV4-1 with TRBJ1-2, with 10 bases matching TRBD1. The CDR3 sequence is 16 residues long. Germline loops: CDR1 MGHRA, CDR2 YSYEKL. V shed 3 bases, J shed 2 bases, and the junction held 6 bases outside the gene matches. The CDR3 spells CASSQGGTGANYGYTF. CDR3 DNA sequence: TGCGCCAGCAGCCAGGGAGGGACAGGGGCCAACTATGGCTACACCTTC.

The chain couples TRBV2 to TRBJ2-3; 12 nucleotides line up with TRBD2. The CDR3 has 17 residues. Trimming cost V 2 bases and J 2 bases; bases outside gene matches: 5. From germline, CDR1 is SNHLY and CDR2 FYNNEI. In DNA form, the CDR3 reads TGTGCCAGCAGTGAAAGGGCTAGCGGGGGGGTCACAGATACGCAGTATTTT. Residues: CASSERASGGVTDTQYF.

This chain links TRBV30 with TRBJ2-7; TRBD2 matches 9 bases. Germline CDR1 reads GTSNPN; CDR2 reads SVGIG (reference sequence). V shed 1 base and J 7 bases; nucleotides not matched to a gene: 8. This CDR3 contains 14 residues. The CDR3 region has the DNA TGTGCCTGGAGTGATGGTGGCGGGGGGGGTGAGCAGTACTTC. Translating it yields CAWSDGGGGGEQYF.

This clone was detected once. V is TRBV6-5 and J is TRBJ2-3; D is undetermined. This CDR3 region has 15 residues. Trimming removed 2 bases from V and 2 bases from J, with 11 bases in between. Per the germline V gene, CDR1 is MNHEY and CDR2 is SVGAGI. The CDR3 region has the DNA TGTGCCAGCAGTTACGTGGGCAGTTACACAGATACGCAGTATTTT. Translating gives CASSYVGSYTDTQYF.

The CDR3 bases are TGTGCCAGCAGTTCTCCGGGACAGGGACAAGCTTTCTTT. Translating it yields CASSSPGQGQAFF. The chain uses TRBV6-5 and TRBJ1-1, with 9 bases matching TRBD1. The CDR3 runs to 13 residues. J was trimmed by 9 bases and V by 4 bases; bases with no gene match: 6. Per the germline V gene, CDR1 is MNHEY and CDR2 is SVGAGI.

The chain recombines TRBV28 with TRBJ2-5; 8 bases map to TRBD1. Germline loops: CDR1 MDHEN, CDR2 SYDVKM. CDR3 length equals 15 residues. V gave up 3 bases and J gave up 4 bases; unmatched junction bases: 7. The CDR3 DNA sequence: TGTGCCAGCAGTTTGGACAGGGTCTTTCGAGAGACCCAGTACTTC. This translates into CASSLDRVFRETQYF.

The chain carries TRBV7-9 and TRBJ1-4; TRBD1 matches 8 bases. J lost 8 bases, V lost 2 bases, and 7 bases had no gene match. The V gene's germline CDR1 is SEHNR and CDR2 FQNEAQ (reference sequence). The CDR3 contains 15 residues. The CDR3 protein is CASSLSRTGHEKLFF. The CDR3 DNA reads as TGTGCCAGCAGCTTATCGAGGACAGGGCACGAAAAACTGTTTTTT.